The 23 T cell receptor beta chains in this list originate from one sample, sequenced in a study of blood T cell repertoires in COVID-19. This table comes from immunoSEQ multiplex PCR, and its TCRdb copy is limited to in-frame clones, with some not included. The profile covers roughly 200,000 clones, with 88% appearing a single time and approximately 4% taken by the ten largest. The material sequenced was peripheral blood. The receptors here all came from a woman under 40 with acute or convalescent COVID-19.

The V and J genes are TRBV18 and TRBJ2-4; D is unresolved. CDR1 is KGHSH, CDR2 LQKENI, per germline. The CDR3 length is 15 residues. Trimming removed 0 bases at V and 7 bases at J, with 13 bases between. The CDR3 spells CASSPPGRSGNIQYF. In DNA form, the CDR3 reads TGTGCCAGCTCACCACCAGGCAGGTCCGGTAACATTCAGTACTTC.

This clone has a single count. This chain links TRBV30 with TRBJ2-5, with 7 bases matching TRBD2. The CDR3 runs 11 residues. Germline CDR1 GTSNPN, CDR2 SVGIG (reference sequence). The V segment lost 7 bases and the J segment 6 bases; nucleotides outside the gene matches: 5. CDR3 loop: CALLAWKTQYF. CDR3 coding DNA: TGTGCCTTACTAGCGTGGAAGACCCAGTACTTC.

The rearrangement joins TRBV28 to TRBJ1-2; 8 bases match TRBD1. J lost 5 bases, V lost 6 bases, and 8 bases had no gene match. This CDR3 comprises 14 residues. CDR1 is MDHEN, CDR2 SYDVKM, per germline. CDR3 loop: CASRGAGGQYGYTF. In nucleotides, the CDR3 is TGTGCCAGCAGGGGAGCAGGGGGCCAATATGGCTACACCTTC.

CDR3 nucleotides: TGTGCCAGCAGCCCATGGACTAGCGGGTTCCGAGATACGCAGTATTTT. Translated: CASSPWTSGFRDTQYF. The chain uses TRBV7-2 and TRBJ2-3, with 11 bases matching TRBD2. V lost 5 bases and J lost 5; bases outside the gene matches: 9. This CDR3 is built from 16 residues. Germline values: CDR1 SGHTA, CDR2 FQGNSA.

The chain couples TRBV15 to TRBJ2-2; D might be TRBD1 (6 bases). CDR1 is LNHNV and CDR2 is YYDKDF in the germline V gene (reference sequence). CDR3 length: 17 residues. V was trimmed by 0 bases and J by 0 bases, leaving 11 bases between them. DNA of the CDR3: TGTGCCACCAGCAGAGATCTGGGGGCCACGAACACCGGGGAGCTGTTTTTT. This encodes CATSRDLGATNTGELFF.

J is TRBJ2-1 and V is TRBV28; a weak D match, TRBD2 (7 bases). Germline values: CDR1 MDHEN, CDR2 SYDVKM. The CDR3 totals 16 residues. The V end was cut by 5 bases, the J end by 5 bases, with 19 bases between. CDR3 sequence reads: CASSPQVRGGNNEQFF. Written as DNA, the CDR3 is TGTGCCAGCAGTCCCCAGGTGAGGGGGGGCAACAATGAGCAGTTCTTC.

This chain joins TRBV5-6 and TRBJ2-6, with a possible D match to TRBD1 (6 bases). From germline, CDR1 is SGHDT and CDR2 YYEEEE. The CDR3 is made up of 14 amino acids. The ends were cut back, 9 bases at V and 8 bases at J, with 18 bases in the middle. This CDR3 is CATSGNRVTNVLTF. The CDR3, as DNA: TGTGCCACCTCCGGGAACAGGGTAACCAACGTCCTGACTTTC.

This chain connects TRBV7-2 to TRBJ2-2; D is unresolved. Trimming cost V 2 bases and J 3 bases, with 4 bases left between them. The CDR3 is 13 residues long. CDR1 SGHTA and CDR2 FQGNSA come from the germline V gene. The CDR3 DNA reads TGTGCCAGCAGCTTACTATACACCGGGGAGCTGTTTTTT. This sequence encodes CASSLLYTGELFF.

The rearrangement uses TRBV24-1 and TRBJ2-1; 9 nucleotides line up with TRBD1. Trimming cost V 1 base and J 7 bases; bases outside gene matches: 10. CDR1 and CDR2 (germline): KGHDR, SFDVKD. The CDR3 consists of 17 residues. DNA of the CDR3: TGTGCCACCAGTGATTTACGTACAGGGGGCGAGCTGAATGAGCAGTTCTTC. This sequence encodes CATSDLRTGGELNEQFF.

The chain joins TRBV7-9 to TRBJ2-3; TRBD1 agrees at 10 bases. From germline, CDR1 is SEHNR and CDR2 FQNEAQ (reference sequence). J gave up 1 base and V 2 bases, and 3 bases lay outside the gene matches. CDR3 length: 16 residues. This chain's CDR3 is CASSLSDRGRTDTQYF. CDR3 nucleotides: TGTGCCAGCAGCTTAAGCGACAGGGGGCGCACAGATACGCAGTATTTT.

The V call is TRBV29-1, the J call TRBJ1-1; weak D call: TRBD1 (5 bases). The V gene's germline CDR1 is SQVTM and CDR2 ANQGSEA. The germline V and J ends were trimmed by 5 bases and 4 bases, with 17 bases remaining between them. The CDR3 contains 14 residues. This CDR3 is CSVTSSQGFTEAFF. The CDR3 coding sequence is TGCAGCGTTACCTCATCGCAGGGTTTCACTGAAGCTTTCTTT.

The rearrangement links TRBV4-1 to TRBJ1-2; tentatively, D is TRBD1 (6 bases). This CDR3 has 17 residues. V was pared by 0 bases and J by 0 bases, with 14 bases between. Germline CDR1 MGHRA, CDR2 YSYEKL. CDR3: CASSQDRAGAANYGYTF. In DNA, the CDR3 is TGCGCCAGCAGCCAAGATCGGGCAGGGGCAGCTAACTATGGCTACACCTTC.

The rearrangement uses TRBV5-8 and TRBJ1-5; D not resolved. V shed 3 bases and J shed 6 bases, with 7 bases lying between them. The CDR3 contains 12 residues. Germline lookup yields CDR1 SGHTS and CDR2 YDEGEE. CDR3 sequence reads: CASSSGVQPQHF. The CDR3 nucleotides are TGTGCCAGCAGCTCCGGGGTTCAGCCCCAGCATTTT.

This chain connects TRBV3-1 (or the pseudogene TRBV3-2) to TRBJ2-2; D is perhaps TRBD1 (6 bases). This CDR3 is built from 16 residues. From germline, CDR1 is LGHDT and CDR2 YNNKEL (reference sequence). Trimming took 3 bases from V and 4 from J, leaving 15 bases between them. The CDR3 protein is CASSQTRGWGTGELFF. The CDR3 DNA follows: TGTGCCAGCAGCCAGACCAGGGGATGGGGCACCGGGGAGCTGTTTTTT.

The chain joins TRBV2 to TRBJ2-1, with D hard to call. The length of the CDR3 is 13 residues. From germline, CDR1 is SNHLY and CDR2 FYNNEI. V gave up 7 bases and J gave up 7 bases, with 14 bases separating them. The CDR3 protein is CASKQFAENEQFF. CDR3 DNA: TGTGCCAGCAAACAGTTCGCCGAAAATGAGCAGTTCTTC.

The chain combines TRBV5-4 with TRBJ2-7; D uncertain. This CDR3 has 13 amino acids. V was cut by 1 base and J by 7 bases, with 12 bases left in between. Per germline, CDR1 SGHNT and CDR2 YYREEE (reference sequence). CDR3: CASSLRPPKEQYF. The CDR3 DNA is TGTGCCAGCAGCTTGCGCCCCCCTAAAGAGCAGTACTTC.

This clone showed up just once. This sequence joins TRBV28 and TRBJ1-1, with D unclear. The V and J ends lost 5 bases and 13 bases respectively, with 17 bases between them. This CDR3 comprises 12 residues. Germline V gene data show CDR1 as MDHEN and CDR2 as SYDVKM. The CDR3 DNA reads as TGTGCCAGCAGTCCCCCGACCCGTCGGGTTTTCTTT. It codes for CASSPPTRRVFF.

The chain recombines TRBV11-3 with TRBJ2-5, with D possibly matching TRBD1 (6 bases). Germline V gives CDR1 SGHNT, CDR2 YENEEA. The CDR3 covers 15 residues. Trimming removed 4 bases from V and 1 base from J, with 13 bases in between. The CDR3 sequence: CASSSTWTAQETQYF. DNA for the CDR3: TGTGCCAGCAGCTCCACCTGGACAGCCCAAGAGACCCAGTACTTC. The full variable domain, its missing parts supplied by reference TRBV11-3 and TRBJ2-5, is EAGVVQSPRYKIIEKKQPVAFWCNPISGHNTLYWYLQNLGQGPELLIRYENEEAVDDSQLPKDRFSAERLKGVDSTLKIQPAELGDSAVYLCASSSTWTAQETQYFGPGTRLLVL.

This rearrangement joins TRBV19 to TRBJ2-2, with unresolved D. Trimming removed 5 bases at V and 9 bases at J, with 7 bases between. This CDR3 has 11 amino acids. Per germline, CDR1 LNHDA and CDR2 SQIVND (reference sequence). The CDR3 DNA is TGTGCCAGTAGTCACGCGAGGGAGCTGTTTTTT. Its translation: CASSHARELFF.

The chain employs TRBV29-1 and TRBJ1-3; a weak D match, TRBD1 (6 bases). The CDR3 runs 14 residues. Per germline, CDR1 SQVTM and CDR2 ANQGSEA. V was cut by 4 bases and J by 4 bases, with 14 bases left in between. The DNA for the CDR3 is TGCAGCGTTGTCAGCCGACAGGAAGGAAACACCATATATTTT. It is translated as CSVVSRQEGNTIYF.

In DNA form, the CDR3 reads TGTGCCAGCAGTAAGACAGGTGCCGCATACGAGCAGTACTTC. As protein: CASSKTGAAYEQYF. The rearrangement joins TRBV6-5 to TRBJ2-7; the D gene is possibly TRBD1 (6 bases). CDR3 size: 14 residues. Germline values: CDR1 MNHEY, CDR2 SVGAGI. With 5 bases removed from V and 4 bases from J, the gap between germline ends came to 15 bases.

The CDR3 is CASSLGGNTEAFF. CDR3 sequence (DNA): TGTGCCAGCAGCTTAGGCGGGAACACTGAAGCTTTCTTT. J is TRBJ1-1 and V is TRBV11-3; D is unresolved. The CDR3 loop spans 13 amino acids. CDR1 is SGHNT, CDR2 YENEEA, per germline. The V end lost 1 base, the J end lost 1 base, and 4 bases lay between the germline ends.

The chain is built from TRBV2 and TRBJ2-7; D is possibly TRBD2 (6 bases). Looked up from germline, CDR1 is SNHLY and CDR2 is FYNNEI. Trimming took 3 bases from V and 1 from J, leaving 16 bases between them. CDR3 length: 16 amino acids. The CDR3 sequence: CASSESHWDSSYEQYF. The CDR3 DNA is TGTGCCAGCAGTGAGTCGCACTGGGACTCATCCTACGAGCAGTACTTC.